Below are 27 T cell receptor beta chains sequenced from a single sample in a study of lymphopenia after photon versus proton radiotherapy. The repertoire was sequenced with immunoSEQ multiplex PCR; TCRdb's copy has only in-frame clones and lacks some. The top ten clones hold about 1.3% of a sample with 75,000 to 95,000 clones, about four fifths of them seen once. The sample consisted of peripheral blood, taken from a patient treated with proton-based radiotherapy. These receptors originate from a man in his fifties or sixties with pancreatic cancer.

The rearrangement links TRBV7-9 to TRBJ2-1; a possible D gene is TRBD2 (5 bases). The germline V and J ends were trimmed by 3 bases and 8 bases, with 14 bases remaining between them. There are 14 residues in the CDR3. Germline V lookup: CDR1 SEHNR, CDR2 FQNEAQ (reference sequence). The DNA of the CDR3 is TGTGCCAGCAGCTTTGACTATCCCGGAGATGAGCAGTTCTTC. This gives the protein CASSFDYPGDEQFF.

The V call is TRBV20-1, the J call TRBJ1-4; no clear D. V dropped 3 bases and J dropped 5 bases, with 4 bases sitting between them. The germline gives CDR1 DFQATT, CDR2 SNEGSKA (reference sequence). This CDR3 contains 11 residues. The CDR3 is CSASQNEKLFF. For the CDR3, the DNA is TGCAGTGCTAGCCAAAATGAAAAACTGTTTTTT.

V and J are TRBV6-6 and TRBJ2-6; TRBD1 might be the D (6 bases). This CDR3 has 15 residues. CDR1 and CDR2 from the germline V gene are MNHNY and SVGAGI (reference sequence). V shed 5 bases and J shed 1 base, with 9 bases lying between them. The CDR3 here is CASSLTGSGANVLTF. As DNA, the CDR3 is TGTGCCAGCAGTCTCACAGGGTCTGGGGCCAACGTCCTGACTTTC.

This chain uses TRBV5-1 with TRBJ2-1; 8 nucleotides align to TRBD2. The CDR3 has 13 residues. Unmatched junction bases numbered 6, after V lost 4 bases and J lost 9 bases. In germline, CDR1 is SGHRS, CDR2 YFSETQ. The CDR3 is CASSGGTSVEQFF. The CDR3 nucleotides are TGCGCCAGCAGCGGCGGGACTAGTGTTGAGCAGTTCTTC.

The rearrangement uses TRBV6-1 and TRBJ2-7; TRBD1 might be the D (5 bases). The length of the CDR3 is 14 residues. Germline V gives CDR1 MNHNS, CDR2 SASEGT. Trimming shortened V by 10 bases and J by 0 bases, and 16 bases separated the two germline ends. CDR3 sequence (DNA): TGTGCCACTAGACGCGACAGATCCTCCTACGAGCAGTACTTC. It specifies CATRRDRSSYEQYF.

The chain combines TRBV27 with TRBJ1-2; D may be TRBD1 (5 bases). The CDR3 runs to 16 residues. The ends were cut back, 7 bases at V and 4 bases at J, with 22 bases in the middle. Per germline, CDR1 MNHEY and CDR2 SMNVEV (reference sequence). CDR3 in DNA: TGTGCCAGCAATCCTCTGCCCGCCCTCGACAGCTATGGCTACACCTTC. It translates to CASNPLPALDSYGYTF.

The chain recombines TRBV28 with TRBJ2-1; no clear D. The germline V gene has CDR1 MDHEN and CDR2 SYDVKM. This CDR3 comprises 15 residues. Trimming left V 4 bases short and J 0 bases short, with 10 bases between. The CDR3 DNA follows: TGTGCCAGCAGTTCCCCGGGCAGCTCCTACAATGAGCAGTTCTTC. The encoded protein is CASSSPGSSYNEQFF.

CDR3 coding DNA: TGTGCCAGCAGCGCCACTAGTTCTCAGGGGAAGTACGAGCAGTACTTC. It yields the protein CASSATSSQGKYEQYF. The V and J genes are TRBV2 and TRBJ2-7, with TRBD1 as a possible D gene (6 bases). V was clipped by 6 bases and J by 4 bases, with 22 bases between them. From germline, CDR1 is SNHLY and CDR2 FYNNEI. This CDR3 spans 16 amino acids.

The chain uses TRBV7-3 and TRBJ2-1; D not certain. The V and J ends lost 5 bases and 7 bases respectively, with 18 bases between them. This CDR3 comprises 15 residues. The germline V gene encodes CDR1 SGHTA and CDR2 FQGTGA. This chain's CDR3 is CASSPEIRRMNEQFF. DNA for the CDR3: TGTGCCAGCAGCCCCGAGATTAGGCGTATGAATGAGCAGTTCTTC.

The rearrangement links TRBV6-5 to TRBJ1-2; 10 nucleotides line up with TRBD1. V shed 7 bases and J 6 bases; nucleotides not matched to a gene: 8. The germline CDR1 and CDR2 sequences are MNHEY and SVGAGI. The CDR3 length is 14 residues. Here the CDR3 reads CASKIPGTGDGYTF. The CDR3 coding sequence is TGTGCCAGCAAAATACCCGGGACAGGGGATGGCTACACCTTC.

The chain couples TRBV9 to TRBJ2-1, with 11 bases fitting TRBD2. The length of the CDR3 is 19 residues. Germline lookup yields CDR1 SGDLS and CDR2 YYNGEE. V lost 3 bases, J lost 3 bases, and 14 bases stayed unmatched. The CDR3 sequence is CASSGYPTSGGLLYNEQFF. Here the CDR3 DNA reads TGTGCCAGCAGCGGATACCCAACTAGCGGGGGACTTCTCTACAATGAGCAGTTCTTC.

V is TRBV28 and J is TRBJ2-7; TRBD1 is a possible D gene (5 bases). Trimming removed 11 bases at V and 5 bases at J, with 19 bases between. This CDR3 region has 13 residues. Germline V gene sequence: CDR1 MDHEN, CDR2 SYDVKM. The chain's CDR3 is CASSSGNPNEQYF. The CDR3 DNA is TGTGCCTCTTCTTCAGGGAATCCCAACGAGCAGTACTTC.

This clone was picked up one time. The chain recombines TRBV29-1 with TRBJ2-5, with unresolved D. In germline, CDR1 is SQVTM, CDR2 ANQGSEA. Trimming cost V 5 bases and J 0 bases, with 7 bases left between them. The CDR3 covers 12 residues. The CDR3 DNA reads as TGCAGCGTTCTCAGGTACCAAGAGACCCAGTACTTC. This translates into CSVLRYQETQYF.

This sequence joins TRBV6-5 and TRBJ1-1, with D perhaps TRBD1 (6 bases). The CDR3 sequence is 15 residues long. From germline, CDR1 is MNHEY and CDR2 SVGAGI. Between the trimmed V and J ends, which lost 2 bases and 1 base, there was a span of 11 bases. CDR3 amino acids: CASSYNDRPNTEAFF. For the CDR3, the DNA is TGTGCCAGCAGTTACAACGACAGGCCGAACACTGAAGCTTTCTTT.

This clone was seen just once. V usage is TRBV2 and J usage is TRBJ2-3; D remains unclear. V was shortened by 8 bases and J by 8 bases, with 11 bases between the two germline ends. Germline CDR1 SNHLY, CDR2 FYNNEI. The CDR3 is 11 amino acids. CDR3 amino acids: CASLTPSTQYF. CDR3 nucleotide sequence: TGTGCCAGCCTGACCCCAAGTACGCAGTATTTT.

The V and J genes are TRBV6-1 and TRBJ1-2; D ambiguous. Trimming cost V 0 bases and J 0 bases, with 8 bases left between them. This CDR3 has 15 residues. Per germline, CDR1 MNHNS and CDR2 SASEGT. CDR3 amino acids: CASSEARRANYGYTF. Written as DNA, the CDR3 is TGTGCCAGCAGTGAAGCGAGGAGGGCTAACTATGGCTACACCTTC.

This clone occurred a few times. The genes are TRBV28 and TRBJ2-1, with D uncertain. The V end lost 7 bases, the J end lost 2 bases, and 6 bases lay between the germline ends. CDR3 length: 12 amino acids. Germline V gives CDR1 MDHEN, CDR2 SYDVKM. This CDR3 is CASTGTYNEQFF. The CDR3 coding sequence is TGTGCCAGCACCGGTACCTACAATGAGCAGTTCTTC.

The chain has TRBV6-6 and TRBJ2-3; 9 bases are a match to TRBD2. Germline V CDR1 and CDR2: MNHNY, SVGAGI (reference sequence). J gave up 0 bases and V 8 bases, and 3 bases lay outside the gene matches. The length of the CDR3 is 14 residues. The CDR3 reads CASRLAESTDTQYF. For the CDR3, the DNA is TGTGCCAGCCGACTAGCGGAGAGCACAGATACGCAGTATTTT.

This sequence joins TRBV19 and TRBJ2-1; TRBD2 aligns across 10 bases. The CDR3 covers 14 residues. Germline lookup yields CDR1 LNHDA and CDR2 SQIVND (reference sequence). The V gene end was trimmed by 7 bases and the J gene end by 3 bases; junction bases not matched to a gene: 3. This chain's CDR3 is CASKREGIYNEQFF. For the CDR3, the DNA is TGTGCCAGTAAGCGGGAGGGCATCTACAATGAGCAGTTCTTC.

The V gene is TRBV21-1, the J gene TRBJ2-7; no check of the table's D call, TRBD1, against the DNA was made. TRBV21-1 is given as a pseudogene. The CDR3 has 17 amino acids. The CDR3 bases are TGTGCCAGCACCATCTATTTCCGGGAACAGGGGGCCTACGAGCAGTACTTC. Residues: CASTIYFREQGAYEQYF.

This clone has more than one count but fewer than ten. The J gene is TRBJ2-6, the V gene TRBV18, with a weak D call TRBD1 (5 bases). The CDR3 sequence is 18 residues long. Between the trimmed V and J ends, which lost 1 base and 0 bases, there was a span of 13 bases. Germline CDR1 KGHSH, CDR2 LQKENI. The CDR3 is CASSPQGLYTSGANVLTF. The CDR3 coding sequence is TGTGCCAGCTCACCACAGGGGCTATACACCTCTGGGGCCAACGTCCTGACTTTC.

This clone was seen a handful of times. The V gene is TRBV28, the J gene TRBJ2-7; 9 positions match TRBD1. The V gene end was trimmed by 5 bases and the J gene end by 6 bases; junction bases not matched to a gene: 11. The CDR3 has 15 amino acids. Looked up from germline, CDR1 is MDHEN and CDR2 is SYDVKM. CDR3 nucleotide sequence: TGTGCCAGCAGTGTTCCCGGGACAGGGCTTGTCGAGCAGTACTTC. Translated: CASSVPGTGLVEQYF.

This chain connects TRBV6-1 to TRBJ1-5; 7 bases are shared with TRBD1. With V trimmed by 4 bases and J by 4 bases, 1 base remained unmatched. CDR1 MNHNS and CDR2 SASEGT come from the germline V gene. The CDR3 sequence is 13 residues long. For the CDR3, the DNA is TGTGCCAGCAGTGCAGGGGGGAATCAGCCCCAGCATTTT. Encoded protein: CASSAGGNQPQHF.

This sequence joins TRBV30 and TRBJ1-5; D gene unclear. This CDR3 is built from 15 residues. Germline-derived CDR1 and CDR2 are GTSNPN and SVGIG (reference sequence). Trimming pared 0 bases from V and 3 bases from J, leaving 12 bases between. This CDR3 reads CAWSVPTPINQPQHF. The CDR3 DNA follows: TGTGCCTGGAGTGTACCGACACCTATCAATCAGCCCCAGCATTTT.

The V gene is TRBV5-1, the J gene TRBJ1-1; no firm D call. The germline V and J ends were trimmed by 4 bases and 3 bases, with 10 bases remaining between them. The V gene's germline CDR1 is SGHRS and CDR2 YFSETQ. The CDR3 has 13 residues. The DNA for the CDR3 is TGCGCCAGCAGCCCCGGGTCCTACACTGAAGCTTTCTTT. Protein product: CASSPGSYTEAFF.

The chain has TRBV6-5 and TRBJ2-7; the D is unclear. CDR3 length equals 14 residues. Germline-derived CDR1 and CDR2 are MNHEY and SVGAGI. V lost 5 bases, J lost 2 bases, and 13 bases lay in between. CDR3 amino acids: CASSDGARPYEQYF. CDR3 DNA: TGTGCCAGCAGTGACGGAGCGCGTCCCTACGAGCAGTACTTC.

This clone appeared once. The rearrangement joins TRBV12-2 to TRBJ2-4; the D call of TRBD1 is as the table states it, not checked on the DNA. TRBV12-2 is designated a pseudogene. The CDR3 extends over 15 amino acids. CDR3 DNA sequence: TGTGCAAGTCGCTGTCGACAGGGGGCCAAAAACATTCAGTACTTC. It translates to CASRCRQGAKNIQYF.